This T cell receptor (beta chain) was profiled in a study of cytomegalovirus exposure and HLA in healthy donors. These donors, healthy bone marrow donors, were studied. The PCR made use of 60 Vbeta and 13 Jbeta primers. The assay was immunoSEQ multiplex PCR, and TCRdb's table has in-frame clones only and misses some. The sample holds about 78,000 clones; approximately 80% are singletons and the top ten take roughly a quarter. V lost 7 bases to trimming and J lost 11 bases, with 14 bases between them. The CDR3 has 11 amino acids. Germline loops: CDR1 SEHNR, CDR2 FQNEAQ (reference sequence). Sequencing used PBMCs. The receptor's source is a woman between 45 and 65 years old in good health and CMV-seropositive. V usage is TRBV7-9 and J usage is TRBJ1-1; D unresolved. Here the CDR3 reads CASKTREVAFF. CDR3 nucleotides: TGTGCCAGCAAAACCCGGGAGGTGGCTTTCTTT.